The TCR beta chain described here comes from a study of post-analysis software for immune sequencing data (dated by TCRdb to between 2015 and 2017). About the investigation overall: The recorded disease courses included relapsing-remitting, secondary progressive and progressive-relapsing multiple sclerosis, and some patients had no subtype annotation. The patient repertoires were compared against approximately twelve previously published healthy control repertoires obtained from donors aged roughly 6 to 28 years. A subset of samples was prepared in parallel using single-end sample barcoding, then pooled and co-amplified after Illumina adapter ligation. Overall study results and their limits: The control group was slightly older than the multiple sclerosis patient group. Compared with controls, multiple sclerosis patients had significantly lower normalized Chao1 diversity, a finding suggesting substantial peripheral T-cell clonal expansion. When samples were clustered directly using the F measure, samples prepared in the same batch co-clustered strongly, which prompted a batch-effect correction. Roughly 5 TRBV segments, including TRBV5-6, TRBV5-1 and TRBV20-1, were significantly more frequent in patients than controls.

The library was built by means of PCR. Sequencing was performed on an Illumina HiSeq 2500. To reduce PCR and sequencing biases, unique molecular identifiers were built into the TCR beta cDNA libraries. Per 1 to 10 million input T cells, approximately 500,000 cDNA molecules were obtained, such that each molecule approximated one T cell. The same protocol used for the earlier healthy control dataset was applied to prepare and sequence the patient libraries. Within a given batch, samples were prepared together, multiplexed and sequenced on the same HiSeq lane. On the study's bioinformatics: MIGEC was used to process the raw barcoded reads, and molecular identifier groups with only a single read were discarded before consensus assembly and CDR3 extraction. Clonotype tables were post-analysed with VDJtools, and diversity was normalized by down-sampling all datasets to the smallest sample size. In repertoire overlap clustering, CDR3 amino acid sequences, but not nucleotide sequences, were matched to correct batch-related cross-sample contamination. Through fastp at Q25 and MiXCR, TCRdb rebuilt clones from the public reads, retaining in-frame beta chains. Here each entry gathers all rows of one CDR3 protein and keeps the most common genes and DNA. None of the V and J calls come from the authors' own analysis; TCRdb made them. Present in this sample are about 770,000 distinct CDR3 sequences, roughly 50% of which were seen just once. The ten top clones hold roughly 5% of the sample.

The CDR3 covers 14 residues, taking in both the cysteine and the phenylalanine. The read is trimmed to its CDR3 DNA, 42 bases read in frame from base 1. A distance of 17 bases separates the germline ends of V and J, which lose 7 bases and 6 bases respectively. TCR beta repertoires were profiled from peripheral blood of 10 to 15 young patients with multiple sclerosis to demonstrate the VDJtools post-analysis software. Multiple sclerosis patients were children and adolescents aged roughly 6 to 15 years. A word on this clonotype: This clone's antigen is unknown. No base quality values were provided; no much bigger clone lies one nucleotide off.

Sample: blood. This TCR was recovered from a girl aged 10-17 years with multiple sclerosis. The sequence is built from TRBV12-3 or TRBV12-4 and TRBJ2-3, with the identity of the D gene unclear. DNA sequence: TGTGCCAGCAAGGTCGCGGTGAGACCCGATACGCAGTATTTT. Its protein reads: CASKVAVRPDTQYF.